The clone carrying this T cell receptor (beta chain) was detected many times. This sample is drawn from a study of neurological immune-mediated disorders. The germline V gene encodes CDR1 SGHRS and CDR2 YFSETQ. The V gene lost 3 bases and the J gene lost 3 bases, with 13 bases spanning the gap. CDR3 length: 14 residues. TCRdb re-analysed the 5' RACE reads in MiXCR, keeping a single row per CDR3 protein. The sample lists 26,000 or so distinct CDR3 sequences; more than 10% were seen once. This TCR derives from a man aged 55 to 70 in good health. The material sequenced was PBMCs. V gene TRBV5-1 combines with J gene TRBJ2-7; a possible D gene is TRBD2 (7 bases). DNA for the CDR3: TGCGCCAGCAGCTGGGGGGGGCGCGACTACGAGCAGTACTTC. It encodes CASSWGGRDYEQYF. Full variable domain (remainder filled in from reference TRBV5-1 and TRBJ2-7): KAGVTQTPRYLIKTRGQQVTLSCSPISGHRSVSWYQQTPGQGLQFLFEYFSETQRNKGNFPGRFSGRQFSNSRSEMNVSTLELGDSALYLCASSWGGRDYEQYFGPGTRLTVT.